One and the same sample provided the 10 T cell receptor beta chains below, sequenced in a study of CD8 T cells in ankylosing spondylitis. TCRdb reanalysed the 5' RACE reads using MiXCR and keeps one entry per CDR3 protein. Here the sample spans 300,000 to 350,000 distinct CDR3 sequences, roughly 15% being singletons. The sequencing input was blood, either unsorted or a sorted T cell fraction (not recorded which). The receptor source for this set is a male donor with ankylosing spondylitis or in good health (not recorded which).

In this sample, this clonotype turned up a few times. The chain uses TRBV5-1 and TRBJ2-2; D gene unclear. Trimming cost V 0 bases and J 0 bases, with 9 bases left between them. The V gene's germline CDR1 is SGHRS and CDR2 YFSETQ. This CDR3 contains 16 residues. CDR3 in amino acids: CASSLVPTSNTGELFF. The CDR3 coding sequence is TGCGCCAGCAGCTTGGTCCCTACCTCGAACACCGGGGAGCTGTTTTTT. Full variable domain (remainder filled in from reference TRBV5-1 and TRBJ2-2): KAGVTQTPRYLIKTRGQQVTLSCSPISGHRSVSWYQQTPGQGLQFLFEYFSETQRNKGNFPGRFSGRQFSNSRSEMNVSTLELGDSALYLCASSLVPTSNTGELFFGEGSRLTVL.

The rearrangement joins TRBV11-1 to TRBJ2-3; no definite D call. This CDR3 region has 15 residues. Germline CDR1 reads SGHAT; CDR2 reads FQDESV (reference sequence). V gave up 1 base and J gave up 6 bases, with 14 bases separating them. CDR3 loop: CASSLEGVQRDTQYF. CDR3 nucleotide sequence: TGTGCCAGCAGCTTAGAAGGTGTCCAACGGGATACGCAGTATTTT. The full variable domain, completed using reference TRBV11-1 and TRBJ2-3, is EAEVAQSPRYKITEKSQAVAFWCDPISGHATLYWYRQILGQGPELLVQFQDESVVDDSQLPKDRFSAERLKGVDSTLKIQPAELGDSAMYLCASSLEGVQRDTQYFGPGTRLTVL.

The V and J genes are TRBV12-3 or TRBV12-4 and TRBJ1-4; TRBD1 might be the D (6 bases). The length of the CDR3 is 15 residues. Deletions cut 6 bases from V and 4 bases from J, with 15 bases between. The CDR3: CASREGGNGNEKLFF. In DNA form, the CDR3 reads TGTGCCAGCAGGGAAGGGGGTAACGGTAATGAAAAACTGTTTTTT.

This clonotype has just a few counts. This chain joins TRBV5-1 and TRBJ2-2; weak D call: TRBD2 (5 bases). The CDR3 length is 15 residues. The germline gives CDR1 SGHRS, CDR2 YFSETQ. Trimming took 4 bases from V and 2 from J, leaving 12 bases between them. CDR3 sequence: CASSPREANTGELFF. CDR3 DNA: TGCGCCAGCAGCCCCCGGGAAGCTAACACCGGGGAGCTGTTTTTT.

The rearrangement joins TRBV4-1 to TRBJ2-7; TRBD2 is a possible D gene (5 bases). CDR3 length: 16 amino acids. Deletions cut 4 bases from V and 3 bases from J, with 19 bases between. CDR1 is MGHRA and CDR2 is YSYEKL in the germline V gene. Here the CDR3 DNA reads TGCGCCAGCAGCCCGAGAGCTAGCAACGAGGACTACGAGCAGTACTTC. Translating gives CASSPRASNEDYEQYF.

The J gene is TRBJ1-6, the V gene TRBV12-3 or TRBV12-4; 10 nucleotides line up with TRBD1. Trimming at V came to 1 base and at J to 9 bases, leaving 3 bases not matched to a gene. The CDR3 is made up of 15 amino acids. CDR3 nucleotide sequence: TGTGCCAGCAGTTTAGAAGGGACAGGGGTTTCACCCCTCCACTTT. Its protein product is CASSLEGTGVSPLHF.

In this sample, this clonotype turned up many times. This chain connects TRBV20-1 to TRBJ1-1; D uncertain. The V end was cut by 3 bases, the J end by 0 bases, with 8 bases between. CDR3 length: 13 residues. CDR1 is DFQATT and CDR2 is SNEGSKA in the germline V gene (reference sequence). CDR3 bases: TGCAGTGCTAGTAGTGGGCTGAACACTGAAGCTTTCTTT. Translated: CSASSGLNTEAFF.

The rearrangement uses TRBV19 and TRBJ2-1; 8 bases align to TRBD1. This CDR3 is built from 15 residues. Germline assignment: CDR1 LNHDA and CDR2 SQIVND (reference sequence). V dropped 2 bases and J dropped 5; count of bases not matched to a gene: 5. CDR3 in amino acids: CASSILATGDNEQFF. CDR3 nucleotide sequence: TGTGCCAGTAGTATACTTGCGACAGGGGACAATGAGCAGTTCTTC. Full variable domain (missing parts from reference TRBV19 and TRBJ2-1): DGGITQSPKYLFRKEGQNVTLSCEQNLNHDAMYWYRQDPGQGLRLIYYSQIVNDFQKGDIAEGYSVSREKKESFPLTVTSAQKNPTAFYLCASSILATGDNEQFFGPGTRLTVL.

This clonotype was counted only a few times. CDR3 loop: CATSLQQDTQYF. The CDR3 coding sequence is TGTGCCACCAGCCTACAGCAAGATACGCAGTATTTT. The chain is built from TRBV15 and TRBJ2-3; D not resolved. Trimming took 5 bases from V and 5 from J, leaving 8 bases between them. Per the germline V gene, CDR1 is LNHNV and CDR2 is YYDKDF (reference sequence). CDR3 size: 12 residues. The complete variable domain, with remaining parts taken from reference TRBV15 and TRBJ2-3, reads DAMVIQNPRYQVTQFGKPVTLSCSQTLNHNVMYWYQQKSSQAPKLLFHYYDKDFNNEADTPDNFQSRRPNTSFCFLDIRSPGLGDTAMYLCATSLQQDTQYFGPGTRLTVL.

This clonotype was seen just once. The V gene is TRBV6-2 or TRBV6-3, the J gene TRBJ1-5; 9 nucleotides align to TRBD1. CDR1 and CDR2 from the germline V gene are MNHEY and SVGEGT. Trimming at V came to 1 base and at J to 1 base, leaving 20 bases not matched to a gene. This CDR3 is built from 22 residues. Here the CDR3 reads CASSYFLARQGGGIRSNQPQHF. Written as DNA, the CDR3 is TGTGCCAGCAGTTACTTCCTGGCTAGACAGGGGGGAGGCATACGGAGCAATCAGCCCCAGCATTTT.